This T cell receptor (beta chain) was identified during a study of cytotoxic CD8 clonotypes in ibrutinib-treated CLL. Study information: Investigators reported 25 or so partial and 2 complete responses; after median about 74 months, around 15 patients remained remitted and about 12 progressed. Response samples were drawn at a median of about eleven months of treatment, range 6 to 36. The sample average was 255,043 productive templates and tens of thousands of productive rearrangements. Regarding the study as a whole: Circulating CD8+ T-cell counts were tracked by baseline clonality, which exceeded that of age-matched healthy donors.

V was pared by 6 bases and J by 7 bases, with 10 bases between. The CDR3 totals 12 residues. In germline, CDR1 is LNHNV, CDR2 YYDKDF (reference sequence). Sequenced by immunoSEQ multiplex PCR; TCRdb stores in-frame clones only, minus some. Seen here are fewer than 25,000 clones, roughly 68% observed once, and the top ten hold approximately 30%. On this clone: What it binds is not known.

The chain couples TRBV15 to TRBJ1-5; D call uncertain. This sample comprised PBMCs, obtained after 24 months of ibrutinib treatment. The receptor was isolated from a human donor with chronic lymphocytic leukemia. CDR3 region: CATSVKGQPQHF. CDR3 sequence (DNA): TGTGCCACCAGTGTGAAGGGACAGCCCCAGCATTTT.